What follows describes a single T cell receptor (beta chain). Its specificity is not known. These data belong to a study of T cells in Graves' hyperthyroidism and ophthalmopathy. Study-level results: Appearing also in blood were most of the thyroid clonotypes expanded above 0.001.

Exclusion of patients followed from uncontrolled infection, other autoimmune disease, pregnancy or lactation. Thyroid ultrasound and orbital computed tomography, with clinical symptoms and serum thyroxine and TRAb, informed diagnoses. RNA transcripts provided the source from which TCR beta CDR3 regions were amplified. An initial round of RT-PCR targeting the TCR CDR3 relied on the HTBI primer set. TCRdb processed the multiplex PCR reads anew with MiXCR; each CDR3 protein has one entry. Of about 840,000 distinct CDR3 sequences listed, 38% are singletons. The CDR3 extends over 13 amino acids. Trimming took 6 bases from V and 1 from J, leaving 7 bases between them.

The origin of this receptor is a man aged 18 to 35 with Graves' hyperthyroidism. Sequencing input: blood. The chain employs TRBV12-3 or TRBV12-4 and TRBJ1-3; D is unresolved. CDR3 residues: CASRTVSGNTIYF. CDR3 nucleotides: TGTGCCAGCAGAACCGTGTCTGGAAACACCATATATTTT.